The 23 T cell receptor beta chains listed next were all sequenced from one sample in a study of CD8 T cells in ankylosing spondylitis. TCRdb ran MiXCR on the 5' RACE reads and lists one entry per CDR3 protein. Found here are about 39,000 distinct CDR3 sequences, 10% of them singletons; the top ten hold 15% to 20%. Sequenced: blood, either unsorted or a sorted T cell fraction (not recorded which). These receptors were taken from a male donor with ankylosing spondylitis or in good health (not recorded which).

The chain recombines TRBV2 with TRBJ2-3, with 7 bases aligning to TRBD1. Germline values: CDR1 SNHLY, CDR2 FYNNEI. The CDR3 contains 14 residues. The J segment lost 3 bases and the V segment lost 8 bases, leaving 8 bases of the junction unmatched. The CDR3 nucleotides are TGTGCCAGCTTATTGACAGGGTCAACAGATACGCAGTATTTT. Translated: CASLLTGSTDTQYF.

This clonotype occurred many times. Because the CDR3's place on the DNA is in doubt, the DNA is left out and the CDR3 is given as listed by TCRdb. The chain uses TRBV27 and TRBJ2-7. CDR1 MNHEY and CDR2 SMNVEV come from the germline V gene (reference sequence). Counting both end residues, the CDR3 totals 15 amino acids. The CDR3 loop is CASSSSTGGSYEQYF.

This clonotype has more than one count but fewer than ten. The V and J genes are TRBV15 and TRBJ1-5; 8 bases agree with TRBD1. The CDR3 runs to 14 residues. Germline V gene sequence: CDR1 LNHNV, CDR2 YYDKDF (reference sequence). V dropped 3 bases and J dropped 3; count of bases not matched to a gene: 1. This CDR3 reads CATSRDRDNQPQHF. The CDR3 DNA sequence: TGTGCCACCAGCAGGGACAGGGACAATCAGCCCCAGCATTTT.

Many counts were recorded for this clonotype. This chain joins TRBV28 and TRBJ2-7; D is uncertain. Per germline, CDR1 MDHEN and CDR2 SYDVKM. The CDR3 runs 15 residues. Between the trimmed V and J ends, which lost 9 bases and 0 bases, there was a span of 18 bases. The CDR3 here is CASTLITSSSYEQYF. CDR3 nucleotide sequence: TGTGCCAGTACTTTAATAACCTCGAGCTCCTACGAGCAGTACTTC.

Many counts were recorded for this clonotype. This chain joins TRBV29-1 and TRBJ2-5; tentatively, D is TRBD2 (6 bases). CDR3 length: 14 amino acids. CDR1 and CDR2 (germline): SQVTM, ANQGSEA. V gave up 3 bases and J gave up 2 bases, with 13 bases separating them. The CDR3 sequence: CSVDMGLPQETQYF. In DNA, the CDR3 is TGCAGCGTTGATATGGGACTTCCACAAGAGACCCAGTACTTC.

This clonotype was detected ten times or more. The V gene is TRBV20-1, the J gene TRBJ2-5, with a possible D match to TRBD2 (6 bases). CDR1 and CDR2 (germline): DFQATT, SNEGSKA (reference sequence). The V end was cut by 0 bases, the J end by 4 bases, with 18 bases between. There are 16 residues in the CDR3. The chain's CDR3 is CSARDPRGLAVETQYF. The CDR3, as DNA: TGCAGTGCTAGAGATCCGCGGGGCCTCGCTGTAGAGACCCAGTACTTC.

This clonotype was observed many times. The chain carries TRBV7-9 and TRBJ2-1, with D possibly TRBD2 on 6 matching bases. Germline CDR1 and CDR2: SEHNR and FQNEAQ (reference sequence). V was shortened by 3 bases and J by 7 bases, with 13 bases between the two germline ends. This CDR3 spans 14 amino acids. In DNA form, the CDR3 reads TGTGCCAGCAGCTTCGGACACGCGGGGAATGAGCAGTTCTTC. Amino acid sequence: CASSFGHAGNEQFF.

The chain carries TRBV6-1 and TRBJ1-2; no clear D gene. V was pared by 5 bases and J by 1 base, with 11 bases between. CDR3 length: 14 residues. Germline CDR1 reads MNHNS; CDR2 reads SASEGT. In nucleotides, the CDR3 is TGTGCCAGCAGTCCCACGGCAGTTAACTATGGCTACACCTTC. Translation: CASSPTAVNYGYTF.

This clonotype was seen ten or more times. The chain links TRBV4-3 to TRBJ2-7, with TRBD2 matching over 12 bases. Germline CDR1 LGHNA, CDR2 YSLEER. V shed 5 bases and J 0 bases; nucleotides not matched to a gene: 14. This CDR3 is 19 amino acids long. The CDR3 reads CASSEAPGLAGRSSYEQYF. In DNA, the CDR3 is TGCGCCAGCAGCGAAGCCCCGGGACTAGCGGGCCGAAGCTCCTACGAGCAGTACTTC.

This clonotype was detected ten times or more. The chain employs TRBV4-1 and TRBJ2-4; TRBD1 agrees at 8 bases. V was clipped by 0 bases and J by 0 bases; unmatched bases: 10. Germline assignment: CDR1 MGHRA and CDR2 YSYEKL. The CDR3 is 19 residues long. The CDR3 region has the DNA TGCGCCAGCAGCCAAGATCCCACCCGGACAGGGCTAGCCAAAAACATTCAGTACTTC. Translating gives CASSQDPTRTGLAKNIQYF.

In its sample, this clonotype was seen a few times. V is TRBV7-9 and J is TRBJ2-1, with D possibly being TRBD2 (5 bases). The CDR3 contains 15 residues. Germline V CDR1 and CDR2: SEHNR, FQNEAQ (reference sequence). Trimming removed 2 bases from V and 1 base from J, with 9 bases in between. Here the CDR3 DNA reads TGTGCCAGCAGCTTAAGCGGACCTTCCTACAATGAGCAGTTCTTC. This translates into CASSLSGPSYNEQFF.

The sample holds many counts of this clonotype. V usage is TRBV12-3 or TRBV12-4 and J usage is TRBJ1-4; D gene ambiguous. Trimming stripped 7 bases from V and 5 bases from J, with 5 bases between. The CDR3 runs 11 residues. CDR3 in amino acids: CASTMNEKLFF. CDR3 nucleotides: TGTGCCAGCACCATGAATGAAAAACTGTTTTTT.

This clonotype appeared many times. The chain employs TRBV5-6 and TRBJ2-1, with 10 bases fitting TRBD2. The V gene end was trimmed by 3 bases and the J gene end by 1 base; junction bases not matched to a gene: 1. The CDR3 is 15 amino acids. Germline CDR1 SGHDT, CDR2 YYEEEE. CDR3 sequence reads: CASSSSGSSYNEQFF. CDR3 DNA sequence: TGTGCCAGCAGCTCTAGCGGGAGTTCCTACAATGAGCAGTTCTTC.

The gene calls are TRBV12-3 or TRBV12-4 and TRBJ2-7, with 11 positions matching TRBD1. The J call is doubtful: the DNA matches TRBJ2-1 better. CDR3 length: 14 residues. The CDR3 nucleotides read TGTGCCAGCAGTTTCCCGGACAGGGGGCCAAAGCAGTTCTTC. Encoded protein: CASSFPDRGPKQFF.

This clonotype was recorded many times. CDR3 nucleotide sequence: TGCGCCAGCAGCCAAGGGGGTACTGGAAACACCATATATTTT. It translates to CASSQGGTGNTIYF. V usage is TRBV4-1 and J usage is TRBJ1-3; D call uncertain. The V gene's germline CDR1 is MGHRA and CDR2 YSYEKL. This CDR3 has 14 residues. V lost 1 base and J lost 2, with 6 bases in between.

CDR3 coding DNA: TGTGCCAGCACCTTACTAGCGGGAGGGCCGTTGTATTTT. It is translated as CASTLLAGGPLYF. The J gene is TRBJ2-3, the V gene TRBV2; 13 bases are shared with TRBD2. V gave up 7 bases and J gave up 14 bases; unmatched junction bases: 9. The CDR3 has 13 residues. CDR1 is SNHLY and CDR2 is FYNNEI in the germline V gene.

This clonotype occurred a few times. The chain recombines TRBV19 with TRBJ2-1; weak D call: TRBD2 (6 bases). The V gene lost 5 bases and the J gene lost 0 bases, with 17 bases spanning the gap. This CDR3 contains 17 residues. Germline lookup yields CDR1 LNHDA and CDR2 SQIVND (reference sequence). Here the CDR3 DNA reads TGTGCCAGTAGTCCATACTTCTACGGGAGCTCCTACAATGAGCAGTTCTTC. Protein: CASSPYFYGSSYNEQFF.

This clonotype was counted ten times or more. The chain links TRBV25-1 to TRBJ2-2; D is undetermined. This CDR3 region has 13 residues. The germline V and J ends were trimmed by 3 bases and 1 base, with 3 bases remaining between them. The germline V gene has CDR1 MGHDK and CDR2 SYGVNS. CDR3 nucleotides: TGTGCCAGCAGTGATCTGAACACCGGGGAGCTGTTTTTT. Its protein product is CASSDLNTGELFF.

This clonotype was seen more than once but under ten times. The chain recombines TRBV6-1 with TRBJ1-6, with D maybe TRBD1 (6 bases). CDR1 is MNHNS and CDR2 is SASEGT in the germline V gene. Trimming stripped 5 bases from V and 0 bases from J, with 11 bases between. The CDR3 is made up of 16 amino acids. CDR3 in DNA: TGTGCCAGCAGTAGACAGGCGAGCTCCTATAATTCACCCCTCCACTTT. Amino acids: CASSRQASSYNSPLHF.

Ten or more counts support this clonotype. The chain combines TRBV5-1 with TRBJ2-7; TRBD2 matches 7 bases. Germline assignment: CDR1 SGHRS and CDR2 YFSETQ. The CDR3 is made up of 15 amino acids. The V segment lost 0 bases and the J segment 5 bases; nucleotides outside the gene matches: 8. The CDR3 spells CASSLDLAAGDEQYF. The CDR3 DNA reads as TGCGCCAGCAGCTTGGATCTAGCGGCGGGCGACGAGCAGTACTTC.

This clonotype was recorded at least ten times. V is TRBV7-3 and J is TRBJ2-2; perhaps TRBD1 as D (5 bases). Germline V gene sequence: CDR1 SGHTA, CDR2 FQGTGA. The CDR3 totals 14 residues. Trimming took 1 base from V and 4 from J, leaving 7 bases between them. The CDR3 sequence: CASSLRQGTGELFF. For the CDR3, the DNA is TGTGCCAGCAGCTTAAGGCAGGGCACCGGGGAGCTGTTTTTT. Together with reference TRBV7-3 and TRBJ2-2, the CDR3 gives the full variable domain: GAGVSQTPSNKVTEKGKYVELRCDPISGHTALYWYRQSLGQGPEFLIYFQGTGAADDSGLPNDRFFAVRPEGSVSTLKIQRTERGDSAVYLCASSLRQGTGELFFGEGSRLTVL.

In its sample, this clonotype was seen many times. This sequence joins TRBV3-1 and TRBJ2-7, with a weak D call TRBD2 (5 bases). V was shortened by 0 bases and J by 3 bases, with 15 bases between the two germline ends. This CDR3 comprises 16 residues. CDR1 is LGHDT and CDR2 is YNNKEL in the germline V gene (reference sequence). Written as DNA, the CDR3 is TGTGCCAGCAGCCAAGATCTTTCGGGAATGGACTACGAGCAGTACTTC. This sequence encodes CASSQDLSGMDYEQYF.

This clonotype has a single count. A much larger clone is a single base away; this may be a read error. The chain carries TRBV2 and TRBJ1-1, with 8 bases identical to TRBD1. The CDR3 sequence is 15 residues long. CDR1 SNHLY and CDR2 FYNNEI come from the germline V gene. For the CDR3, the DNA is TGTGCCAGCAGTGAAGTCCAGGGGGCGGTTACTGAAACTTTCTTT. Protein product: CASSEVQGAVTETFF.